This is a list of T cell receptor beta chains from one sample in a study of T cells in Graves' hyperthyroidism and ophthalmopathy. TCRdb reprocessed the multiplex PCR reads via MiXCR and lists one record per CDR3 protein. The data show 250,000 to 300,000 distinct CDR3 sequences, with more than 10% seen just once and almost 8% held by the top ten. Sequenced sample: blood. The source of these receptors is a woman aged 25-40 years with Graves' hyperthyroidism that later progressed to Graves' ophthalmopathy. Each CDR3 is given with its conserved first and last residue. A D gene is named only where the DNA matches it firmly. Size values are once, few and many counts, or a class for expanded clones, and some rows have none.

>TRBV28|TRBJ2-7|NA|many
CASNPSKSEQYF
TGTGCCAGCAATCCTAGTAAGTCTGAGCAGTACTTC
>TRBV7-8|TRBJ2-4|NA|many
CASSLSGFSGNIQYF
TGTGCCAGCAGCTTAAGCGGGTTTTCGGGAAACATTCAGTACTTC
>TRBV5-1|TRBJ1-1|NA|few
CASSLAYRGMNTEAFF
TGCGCCAGCAGCTTGGCCTATCGGGGTATGAACACTGAAGCTTTCTTT
>TRBV6-1|TRBJ2-7|NA|many
CAAHGLSYEQYF
TGTGCCGCCCACGGCCTCTCCTACGAGCAGTACTTC
>TRBV20-1|TRBJ2-7|TRBD2|many
CSAGTSGGTYEQYF
TGCAGTGCTGGGACTAGCGGGGGAACCTACGAGCAGTACTTC
>TRBV14|TRBJ1-2|NA|NA
CASSPIASGLYGYTF
TGTGCCAGCAGCCCAATCGCGTCCGGGCTTTATGGCTACACCTTC
>TRBV4-3|TRBJ2-1|TRBD2|many
CASSQDGSGSYNEQFF
TGCGCCAGCAGCCAAGATGGGAGCGGGAGCTACAATGAGCAGTTCTTC
>TRBV24-1|TRBJ1-1|NA|many
CATSDGSQAAFF
TGTGCCACCAGTGATGGTTCCCAGGCGGCTTTCTTT
>TRBV27|TRBJ2-3|TRBD2|many
CASSSLGLARQKDTQYF
TGTGCCAGCAGTTCCCTGGGACTAGCGAGACAGAAAGATACGCAGTATTTT
>TRBV30|TRBJ2-1|NA|many
CAWSVDHEQFF
TGTGCCTGGAGTGTTGACCATGAGCAGTTCTTC
>TRBV19|TRBJ1-5|TRBD1|many
CASSTTGGHQPQHF
TGTGCCAGTAGTACGACAGGGGGACATCAGCCCCAGCATTTT
>TRBV28|TRBJ2-7|NA|many
CASTRTDPGDEQYF
TGTGCCAGCACACGGACGGACCCCGGGGACGAGCAGTACTTC
>TRBV10-3|TRBJ2-3|NA|many
CAIGLATTDTQYF
TGTGCCATCGGGCTAGCAACCACAGATACGCAGTATTTT
>TRBV20-1|TRBJ2-1|NA|many
CSVEGALTGDEQFF
TGCAGTGTAGAGGGAGCTCTGACTGGGGATGAGCAGTTCTTC
>TRBV7-9|TRBJ2-1|NA|many
CASSRGLINEQFF
TGTGCCAGCAGCCGAGGACTGATCAATGAGCAGTTCTTC
>TRBV5-1|TRBJ2-1|NA|many
CASSPGNSNEQFF
TGCGCCAGCAGCCCTGGGAACTCCAATGAGCAGTTCTTC
>TRBV6-5|TRBJ2-2|NA|many
CASSYPPGMGKTGELFF
TGTGCCAGCAGTTACCCGCCGGGGATGGGAAAGACCGGGGAGCTGTTTTTT
>TRBV6-5|TRBJ2-5|TRBD2|many
CASSYLGTSGQETQYF
TGTGCCAGCAGTTACCTCGGGACTAGCGGCCAAGAGACCCAGTACTTC
>TRBV7-2|TRBJ2-3|NA|many
CASSLVRTLTDTQYF
TGTGCCAGCAGCTTAGTTCGGACTCTCACCGATACGCAGTATTTT
>TRBV30|TRBJ1-5|TRBD1|few
CAWGTGGRDQHF
TGTGCCTGGGGGACAGGGGGCCGCGACCAGCATTTT
>TRBV3-1|TRBJ2-3|NA|many
CASSQTVARGSDTQYF
TGTGCCAGCAGCCAAACAGTAGCTCGAGGGTCAGATACGCAGTATTTT
>TRBV6-2/TRBV6-3|TRBJ2-7|TRBD2|many
CASSESGGPYEQYF
TGTGCCAGCAGCGAATCGGGGGGGCCCTACGAGCAGTACTTC
>TRBV27|TRBJ2-7|TRBD2|many
CASSYASGISYEQYF
TGTGCCAGCAGTTACGCGAGCGGGATCTCCTACGAGCAGTACTTC
>TRBV19|TRBJ2-7|TRBD2|NA
CASSISGWSGDPPYEQYF
TGTGCCAGTAGTATAAGCGGTTGGAGCGGGGATCCCCCCTACGAGCAGTACTTC
>TRBV28|TRBJ2-1|TRBD2|NA
CASSMTSGRSEQFF
TGTGCCAGTAGTATGACTAGCGGGAGGTCTGAGCAGTTCTTC
>TRBV5-1|TRBJ2-1|NA|many
CASSFGRHEQFF
TGCGCCAGCAGCTTCGGTAGACATGAGCAGTTCTTC
>TRBV20-1|TRBJ2-3|NA|many
CSAPLAPGADTQYF
TGCAGTGCTCCCCTCGCGCCCGGCGCAGATACGCAGTATTTT
>TRBV24-1|TRBJ2-6|TRBD2|many
CATSDSGGGPTFSGANVLTF
TGTGCCACCAGTGATTCGGGGGGGGGGCCGACATTCTCTGGGGCCAACGTCCTGACTTTC
>TRBV27|TRBJ2-7|NA|many
CASADSYEQYF
TGTGCCAGCGCCGACTCCTACGAGCAGTACTTC
>TRBV28|TRBJ2-1|TRBD2|NA
CASSFGLAGASSSYNEQFF
TGTGCCAGCAGTTTTGGGCTAGCGGGAGCCTCGAGCTCCTACAATGAGCAGTTCTTC
>TRBV6-1|TRBJ1-1|NA|many
CASSSNTEAFF
TGTGCCAGCAGTTCGAACACTGAAGCTTTCTTT
>TRBV7-3|TRBJ2-1|TRBD2|many
CASSLSGGRSYNEQFF
TGTGCCAGCAGCTTATCGGGCGGGAGGTCCTACAATGAGCAGTTCTTC